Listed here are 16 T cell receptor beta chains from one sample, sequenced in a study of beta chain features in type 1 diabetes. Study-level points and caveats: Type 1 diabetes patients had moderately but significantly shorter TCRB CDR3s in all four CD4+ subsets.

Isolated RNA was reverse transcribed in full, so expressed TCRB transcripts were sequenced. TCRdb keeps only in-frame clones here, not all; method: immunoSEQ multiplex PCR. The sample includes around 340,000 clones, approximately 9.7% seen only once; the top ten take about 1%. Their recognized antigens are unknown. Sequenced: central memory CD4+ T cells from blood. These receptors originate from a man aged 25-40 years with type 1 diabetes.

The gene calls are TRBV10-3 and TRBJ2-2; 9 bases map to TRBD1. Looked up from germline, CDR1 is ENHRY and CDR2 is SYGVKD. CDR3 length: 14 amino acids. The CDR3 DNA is TGTGTCACGGGCCGGGGACAGGGCACCGGGGAGCTGTTTTTT. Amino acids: CVTGRGQGTGELFF.

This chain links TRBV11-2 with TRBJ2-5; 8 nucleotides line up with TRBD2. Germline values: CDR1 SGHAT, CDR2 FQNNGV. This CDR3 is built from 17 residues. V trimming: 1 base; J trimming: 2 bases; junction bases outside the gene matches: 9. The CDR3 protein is CASSLGILSGAQETQYF. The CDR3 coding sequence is TGTGCCAGCAGCTTAGGCATCCTTAGCGGGGCTCAAGAGACCCAGTACTTC.

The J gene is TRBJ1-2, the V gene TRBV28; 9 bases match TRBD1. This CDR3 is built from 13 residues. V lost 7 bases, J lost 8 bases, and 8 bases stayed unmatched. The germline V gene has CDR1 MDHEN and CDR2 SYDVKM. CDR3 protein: CASTGQGRWGYTF. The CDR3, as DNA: TGTGCCAGCACGGGACAGGGAAGATGGGGCTACACCTTC.

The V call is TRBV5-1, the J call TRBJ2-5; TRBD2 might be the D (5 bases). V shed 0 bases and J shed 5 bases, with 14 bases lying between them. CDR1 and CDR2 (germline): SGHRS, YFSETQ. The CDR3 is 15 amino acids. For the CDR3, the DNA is TGCGCCAGCAGCTTGGCGACTGGAGGTCTGGAGACCCAGTACTTC. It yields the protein CASSLATGGLETQYF.

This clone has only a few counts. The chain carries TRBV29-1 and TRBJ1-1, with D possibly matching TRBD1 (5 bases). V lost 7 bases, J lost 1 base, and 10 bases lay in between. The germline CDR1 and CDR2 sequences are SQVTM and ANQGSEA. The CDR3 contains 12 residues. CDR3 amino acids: CSATVKNTEAFF. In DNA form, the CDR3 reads TGCAGCGCGACAGTGAAGAACACTGAAGCTTTCTTT.

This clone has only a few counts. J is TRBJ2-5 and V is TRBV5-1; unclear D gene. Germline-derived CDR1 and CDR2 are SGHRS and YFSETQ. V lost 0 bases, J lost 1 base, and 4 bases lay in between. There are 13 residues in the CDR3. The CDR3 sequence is CASSLALQETQYF. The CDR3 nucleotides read TGCGCCAGCAGCTTGGCCCTCCAAGAGACCCAGTACTTC.

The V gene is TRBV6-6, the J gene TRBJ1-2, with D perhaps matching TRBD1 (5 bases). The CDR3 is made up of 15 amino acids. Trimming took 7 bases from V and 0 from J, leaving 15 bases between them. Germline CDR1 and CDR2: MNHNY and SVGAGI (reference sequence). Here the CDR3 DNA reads TGTGCCAGCACCCACGTGGGGGGAGCTAACTATGGCTACACCTTC. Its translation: CASTHVGGANYGYTF.

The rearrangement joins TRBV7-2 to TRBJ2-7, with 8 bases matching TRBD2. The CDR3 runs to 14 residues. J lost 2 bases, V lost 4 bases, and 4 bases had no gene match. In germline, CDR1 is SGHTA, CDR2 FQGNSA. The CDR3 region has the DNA TGTGCCAGCAGCTCCCCCGGGGGGGCCTACGAGCAGTACTTC. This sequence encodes CASSSPGGAYEQYF.

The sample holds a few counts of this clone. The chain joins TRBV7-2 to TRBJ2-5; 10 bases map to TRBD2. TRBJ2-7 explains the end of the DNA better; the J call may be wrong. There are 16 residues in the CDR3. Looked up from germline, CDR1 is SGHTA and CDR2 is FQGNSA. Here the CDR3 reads CASSLGPSGGSYEQYF. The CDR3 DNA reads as TGTGCCAGCAGCTTAGGGCCTAGCGGGGGCTCCTACGAGCAGTACTTC.

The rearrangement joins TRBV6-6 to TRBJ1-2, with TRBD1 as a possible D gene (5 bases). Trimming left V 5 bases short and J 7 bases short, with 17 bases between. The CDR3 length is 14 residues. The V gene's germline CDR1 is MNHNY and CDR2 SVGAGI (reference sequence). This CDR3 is CASSPTRDRPGYTF. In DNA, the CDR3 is TGTGCCAGCAGTCCAACCCGGGACCGCCCTGGCTACACCTTC.

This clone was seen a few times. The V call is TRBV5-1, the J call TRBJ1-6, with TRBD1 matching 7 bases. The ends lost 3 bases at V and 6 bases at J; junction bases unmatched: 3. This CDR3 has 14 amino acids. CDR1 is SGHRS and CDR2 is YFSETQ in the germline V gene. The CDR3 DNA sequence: TGCGCCAGCAGCTCTGGGACAGCTAATTCACCCCTCCACTTT. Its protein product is CASSSGTANSPLHF. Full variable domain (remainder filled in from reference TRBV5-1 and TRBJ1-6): KAGVTQTPRYLIKTRGQQVTLSCSPISGHRSVSWYQQTPGQGLQFLFEYFSETQRNKGNFPGRFSGRQFSNSRSEMNVSTLELGDSALYLCASSSGTANSPLHFGNGTRLTVT.

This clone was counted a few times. Here the CDR3 DNA reads TGCGCCAGCAGCCGGTTGGGCAGCTCTAACTATGGCTACACCTTC. Encoded protein: CASSRLGSSNYGYTF. The V gene is TRBV4-3, the J gene TRBJ1-2, with D hard to call. V was cut by 4 bases and J by 0 bases, with 12 bases left in between. CDR1 and CDR2 (germline): LGHNA, YSLEER. The CDR3 consists of 15 residues.

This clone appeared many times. The CDR3 bases are TGTGCCAGCACTTTGGAGACCCAGTACTTC. Residues: CASTLETQYF. The V and J genes are TRBV2 and TRBJ2-5, with D uncertain. V lost 7 bases and J lost 5, with 5 bases in between. The germline gives CDR1 SNHLY, CDR2 FYNNEI. CDR3 length: 10 residues.

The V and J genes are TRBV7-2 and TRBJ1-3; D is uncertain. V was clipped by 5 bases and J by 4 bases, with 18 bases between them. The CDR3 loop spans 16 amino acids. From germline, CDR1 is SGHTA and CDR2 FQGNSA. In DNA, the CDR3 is TGTGCCAGCAGCCCAAGCCGGGTCTTGGGAGGAAACACCATATATTTT. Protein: CASSPSRVLGGNTIYF. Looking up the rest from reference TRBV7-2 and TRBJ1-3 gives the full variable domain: GAGVSQSPSNKVTEKGKDVELRCDPISGHTALYWYRQSLGQGLEFLIYFQGNSAPDKSGLPSDRFSAERTGGSVSTLTIQRTQQEDSAVYLCASSPSRVLGGNTIYFGEGSWLTVV.

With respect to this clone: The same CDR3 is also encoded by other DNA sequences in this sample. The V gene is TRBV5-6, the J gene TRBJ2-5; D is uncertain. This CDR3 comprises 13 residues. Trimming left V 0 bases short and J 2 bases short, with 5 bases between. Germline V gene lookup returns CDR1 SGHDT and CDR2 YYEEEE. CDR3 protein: CASSLDEQETQYF. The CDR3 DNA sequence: TGTGCCAGCAGCTTGGATGAGCAAGAGACCCAGTACTTC.

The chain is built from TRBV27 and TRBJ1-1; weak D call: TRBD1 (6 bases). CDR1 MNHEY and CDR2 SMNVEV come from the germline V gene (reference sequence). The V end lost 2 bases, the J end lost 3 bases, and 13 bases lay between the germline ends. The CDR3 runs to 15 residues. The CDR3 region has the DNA TGTGCCAGCAGTTTAATTCCCCCAGGGGACACTGAAGCTTTCTTT. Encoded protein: CASSLIPPGDTEAFF.